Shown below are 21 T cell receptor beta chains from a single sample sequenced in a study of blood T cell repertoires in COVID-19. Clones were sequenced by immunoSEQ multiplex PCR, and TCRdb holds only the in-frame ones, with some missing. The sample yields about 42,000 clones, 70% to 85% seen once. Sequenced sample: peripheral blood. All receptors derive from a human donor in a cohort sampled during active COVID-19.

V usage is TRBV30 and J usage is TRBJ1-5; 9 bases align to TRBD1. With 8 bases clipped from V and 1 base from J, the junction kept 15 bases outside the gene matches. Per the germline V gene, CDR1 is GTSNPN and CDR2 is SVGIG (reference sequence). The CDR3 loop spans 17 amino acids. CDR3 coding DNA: TGTGCCGCCATTACCGGGACAGGGTTGTTGAGCAATCAGCCCCAGCATTTT. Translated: CAAITGTGLLSNQPQHF.

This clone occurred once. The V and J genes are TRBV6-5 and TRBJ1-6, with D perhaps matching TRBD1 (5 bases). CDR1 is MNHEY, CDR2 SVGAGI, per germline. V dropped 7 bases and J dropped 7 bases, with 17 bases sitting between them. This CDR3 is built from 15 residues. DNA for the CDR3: TGTGCCAGCAATATCGACCAGGGAGGGAATTCACCCCTCCACTTT. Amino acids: CASNIDQGGNSPLHF.

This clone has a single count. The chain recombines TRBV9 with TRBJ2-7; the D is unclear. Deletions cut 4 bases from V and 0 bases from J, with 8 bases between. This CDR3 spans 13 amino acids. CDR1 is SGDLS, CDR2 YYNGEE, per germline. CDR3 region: CASSPWPSYEQYF. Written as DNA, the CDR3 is TGTGCCAGCAGCCCTTGGCCCTCCTACGAGCAGTACTTC.

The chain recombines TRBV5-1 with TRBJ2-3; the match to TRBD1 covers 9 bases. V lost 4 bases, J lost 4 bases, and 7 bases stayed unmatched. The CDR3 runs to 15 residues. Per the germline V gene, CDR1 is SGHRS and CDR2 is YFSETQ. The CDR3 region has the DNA TGCGCCAGCAGCCTCGGACAGGGGATCGCAGATACGCAGTATTTT. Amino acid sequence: CASSLGQGIADTQYF.

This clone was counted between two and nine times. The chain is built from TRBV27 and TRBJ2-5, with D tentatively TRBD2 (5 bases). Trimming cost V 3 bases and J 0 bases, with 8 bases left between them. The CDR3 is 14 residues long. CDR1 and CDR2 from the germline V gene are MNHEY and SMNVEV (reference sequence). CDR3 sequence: CASSLREHQETQYF. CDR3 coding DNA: TGTGCCAGCAGTTTGAGGGAGCACCAAGAGACCCAGTACTTC.

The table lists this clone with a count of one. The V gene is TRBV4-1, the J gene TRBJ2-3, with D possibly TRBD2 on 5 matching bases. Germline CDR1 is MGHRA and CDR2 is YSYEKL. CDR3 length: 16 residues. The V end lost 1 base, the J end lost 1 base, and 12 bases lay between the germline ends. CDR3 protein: CASSQVLASGTDTQYF. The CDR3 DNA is TGCGCCAGCAGCCAAGTCCTAGCCTCTGGCACAGATACGCAGTATTTT.

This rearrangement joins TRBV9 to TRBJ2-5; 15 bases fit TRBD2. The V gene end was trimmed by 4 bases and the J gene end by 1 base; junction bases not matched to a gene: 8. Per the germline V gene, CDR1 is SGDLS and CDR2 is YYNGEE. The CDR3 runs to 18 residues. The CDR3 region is CASSPGRTSGGAQETQYF. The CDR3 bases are TGTGCCAGCAGCCCCGGCCGGACTAGCGGGGGGGCCCAAGAGACCCAGTACTTC.

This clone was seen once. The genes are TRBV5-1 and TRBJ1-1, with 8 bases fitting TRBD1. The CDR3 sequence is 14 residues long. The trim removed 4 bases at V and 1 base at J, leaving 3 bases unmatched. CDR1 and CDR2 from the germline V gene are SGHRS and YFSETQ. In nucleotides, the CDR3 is TGCGCCAGCAGCGCACAGGGGGGGAACACTGAAGCTTTCTTT. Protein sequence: CASSAQGGNTEAFF.

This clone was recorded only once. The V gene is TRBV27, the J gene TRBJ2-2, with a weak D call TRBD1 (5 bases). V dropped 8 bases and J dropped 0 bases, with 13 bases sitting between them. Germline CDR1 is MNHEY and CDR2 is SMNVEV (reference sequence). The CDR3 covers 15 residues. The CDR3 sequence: CASRQGHTNTGELFF. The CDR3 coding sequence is TGTGCCAGCCGCCAAGGACATACGAACACCGGGGAGCTGTTTTTT.

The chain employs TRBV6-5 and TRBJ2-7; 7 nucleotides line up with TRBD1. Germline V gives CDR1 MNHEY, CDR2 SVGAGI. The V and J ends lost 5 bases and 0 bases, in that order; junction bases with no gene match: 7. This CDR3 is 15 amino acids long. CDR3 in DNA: TGTGCCAGCAGTCAACAGGGGTTCCTCTCCTACGAGCAGTACTTC. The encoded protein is CASSQQGFLSYEQYF.

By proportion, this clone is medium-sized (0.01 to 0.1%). The DNA of the CDR3 is TGTGCCAGCAGCCCTACAGGGGGGGGGCCCAAAAACATTCAGTACTTC. This translates into CASSPTGGGPKNIQYF. V is TRBV3-1 (or the pseudogene TRBV3-2) and J is TRBJ2-4; the D gene is possibly TRBD1 (8 bases). The CDR3 runs to 16 residues. Trimming shortened V by 4 bases and J by 2 bases, and 15 bases separated the two germline ends. Germline V gene sequence: CDR1 LGHDT, CDR2 YNNKEL (reference sequence).

The CDR3 region is CASSQSGQGLDTQYF. CDR3 DNA sequence: TGTGCCAGCAGCCAATCGGGACAGGGGCTGGATACGCAGTATTTT. The gene calls are TRBV16 and TRBJ2-3; 10 bases are shared with TRBD1. V shed 0 bases and J 6 bases; nucleotides not matched to a gene: 3. This CDR3 spans 15 amino acids. Germline V CDR1 and CDR2: KGHSY, FQNENV.

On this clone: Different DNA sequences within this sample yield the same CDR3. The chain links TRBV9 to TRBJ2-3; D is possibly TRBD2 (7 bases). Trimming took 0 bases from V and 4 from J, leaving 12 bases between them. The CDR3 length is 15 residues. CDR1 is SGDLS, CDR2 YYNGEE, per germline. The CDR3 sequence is CASSVGGGLADTQYF. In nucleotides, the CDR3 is TGTGCCAGCAGCGTAGGGGGGGGGCTCGCAGATACGCAGTATTTT.

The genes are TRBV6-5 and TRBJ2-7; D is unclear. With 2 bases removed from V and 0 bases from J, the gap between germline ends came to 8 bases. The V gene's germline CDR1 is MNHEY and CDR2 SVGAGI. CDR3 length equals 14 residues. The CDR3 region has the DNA TGTGCCAGCAGTTACCCCGACTCCTCCTACGAGCAGTACTTC. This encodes CASSYPDSSYEQYF.

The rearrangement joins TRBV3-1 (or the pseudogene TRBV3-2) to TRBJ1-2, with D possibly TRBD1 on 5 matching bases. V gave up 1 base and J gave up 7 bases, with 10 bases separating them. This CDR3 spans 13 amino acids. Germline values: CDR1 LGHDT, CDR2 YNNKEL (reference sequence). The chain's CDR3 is CASSQGEGVGYTF. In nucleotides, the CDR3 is TGTGCCAGCAGCCAAGGCGAAGGGGTTGGCTACACCTTC.

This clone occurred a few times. The CDR3 here is CASSRPEDRRNEQFF. CDR3 nucleotide sequence: TGTGCCAGCAGCCGACCGGAAGACAGGCGCAATGAGCAGTTCTTC. The chain couples TRBV3-1 (or the pseudogene TRBV3-2) to TRBJ2-1; tentatively, D is TRBD1 (6 bases). The CDR3 spans 15 residues. V gave up 4 bases and J gave up 6 bases, with 16 bases separating them. Germline values: CDR1 LGHDT, CDR2 YNNKEL (reference sequence).

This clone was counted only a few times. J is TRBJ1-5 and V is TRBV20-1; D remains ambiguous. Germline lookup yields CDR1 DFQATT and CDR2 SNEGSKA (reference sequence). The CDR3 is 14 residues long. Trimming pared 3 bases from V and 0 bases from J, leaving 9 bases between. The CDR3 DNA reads TGCAGTGCTAGTCCAACAGCTAGCAATCAGCCCCAGCATTTT. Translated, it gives CSASPTASNQPQHF.

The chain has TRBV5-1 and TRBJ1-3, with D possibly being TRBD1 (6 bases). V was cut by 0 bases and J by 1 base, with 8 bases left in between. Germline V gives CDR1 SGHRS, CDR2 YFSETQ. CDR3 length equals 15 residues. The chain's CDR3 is CASSLDRASGNTIYF. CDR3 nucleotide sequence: TGCGCCAGCAGCTTGGACAGGGCTTCTGGAAACACCATATATTTT. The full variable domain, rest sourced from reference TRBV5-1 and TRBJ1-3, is KAGVTQTPRYLIKTRGQQVTLSCSPISGHRSVSWYQQTPGQGLQFLFEYFSETQRNKGNFPGRFSGRQFSNSRSEMNVSTLELGDSALYLCASSLDRASGNTIYFGEGSWLTVV.

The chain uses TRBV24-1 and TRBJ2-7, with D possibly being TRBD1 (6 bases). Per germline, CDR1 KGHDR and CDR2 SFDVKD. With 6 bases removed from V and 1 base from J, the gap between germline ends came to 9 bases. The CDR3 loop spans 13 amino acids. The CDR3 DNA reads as TGTGCCACCAGTCACAGGGTTTCCTACGAGCAGTACTTC. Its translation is CATSHRVSYEQYF.

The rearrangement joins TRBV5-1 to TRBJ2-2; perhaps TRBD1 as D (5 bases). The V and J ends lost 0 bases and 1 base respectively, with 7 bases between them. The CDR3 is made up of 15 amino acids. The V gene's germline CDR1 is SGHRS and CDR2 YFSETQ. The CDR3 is CASSLGQQNTGELFF. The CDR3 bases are TGCGCCAGCAGCTTGGGACAGCAGAACACCGGGGAGCTGTTTTTT.

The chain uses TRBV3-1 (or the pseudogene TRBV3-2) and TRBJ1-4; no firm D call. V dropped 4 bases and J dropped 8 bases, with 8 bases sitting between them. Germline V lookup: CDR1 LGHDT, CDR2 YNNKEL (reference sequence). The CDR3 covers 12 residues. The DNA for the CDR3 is TGTGCCAGCAGCCTCGGGAGGGAAAAACTGTTTTTT. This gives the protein CASSLGREKLFF.